This is a list of T cell receptor beta chains from one sample in a study of T cell responses to AZD1222 COVID-19 vaccine. Here immunoSEQ multiplex PCR was the method, and the copy in TCRdb shows in-frame clones only, minus some. The sample holds under 45,000 clones, 88% seen once. The sample in question was peripheral blood, obtained 28 days after the second dose of the MenACWY control vaccine. The receptors stem from an adult who received the MenACWY meningococcal vaccine as a control. The CDR3 runs from the conserved cysteine through the conserved F or W. The D gene is left open where the match is weak. Clone size is stated in some rows and not others, as once, few, many or a class when expanded.

size	D	V	J	DNA	CDR3
once	TRBD2	TRBV28	TRBJ2-7	TGTGCCAGCAGTTTCCACCTAGCGGCCTTAACCTACGAGCAGTACTTC	CASSFHLAALTYEQYF
NA	NA	TRBV19	TRBJ1-4	TGTGCCAGTAGTCTCCTCCCGGGGGAAGGCGAAAAACTGTTTTTT	CASSLLPGEGEKLFF
NA	NA	TRBV2	TRBJ2-7	TGTGCCAGCAGCGAATTACAGGGCTACGAGCAGTACTTC	CASSELQGYEQYF
NA	NA	TRBV15	TRBJ2-2	TGTGCCACCAGCAGAGATGCGTGGGGGGTTGGCGGGGAGCTGTTTTTT	CATSRDAWGVGGELFF
once	TRBD2	TRBV15	TRBJ2-2	TGTGCCACCAGCAGTGACGAGCTGAGCGGGAGACGTATCACCGGGGAGCTGTTTTTT	CATSSDELSGRRITGELFF
once	TRBD2	TRBV4-1	TRBJ2-7	TGCGCCAGCAGCCTTACTAGCGCTTACGTCTACGAGCAGTACTTC	CASSLTSAYVYEQYF
once	NA	TRBV28	TRBJ1-1	TGTGCCAGCAGCTTCACTGAAGCTTTCTTT	CASSFTEAFF
NA	NA	TRBV28	TRBJ2-1	TGTGCCAGCAGGGGGCGTTACAATGAGCAGTTCTTC	CASRGRYNEQFF
NA	TRBD1	TRBV4-1	TRBJ1-4	TGCGCCAGCAGCCAAAAGACAGGGGGCTTTGAAAAACTGTTTTTT	CASSQKTGGFEKLFF
NA	TRBD2	TRBV11-3	TRBJ2-3	TGTGCCAGCAGCTTAGGGAAGCGGGAGAAGGAGACAGATACGCAGTATTTT	CASSLGKREKETDTQYF
NA	TRBD2	TRBV30	TRBJ2-4	TGTGCCTGGAGTGTAATGTGGGAGGGTCTAACCAAAAACATTCAGTACTTC	CAWSVMWEGLTKNIQYF
NA	TRBD2	TRBV7-9	TRBJ2-2	TGTGCCAGCAGACTAGCGGGAGGGGACGGGGAGCTGTTTTTT	CASRLAGGDGELFF
NA	NA	TRBV5-1	TRBJ1-1	TGCGCCAGCAGCTTGGCCGGGGATAGCACTGAAGCTTTCTTT	CASSLAGDSTEAFF
NA	NA	TRBV15	TRBJ2-5	TGTGCCACCAGCAGTTTTCCCATGAGTGTTAGTCAAGAGACCCAGTACTTC	CATSSFPMSVSQETQYF
few	NA	TRBV7-3	TRBJ2-1	TGTGCCAGCAGCTTTGGTCGGAGGGGGACGAATGAGCAGTTCTTC	CASSFGRRGTNEQFF
NA	NA	TRBV7-2	TRBJ2-1	TGTGCCAGCAGCCTGCCCCAATACAATGAGCAGTTCTTC	CASSLPQYNEQFF
NA	TRBD2	TRBV7-3	TRBJ2-7	TGTGCCAGCAGTCCCTCCGGGGGGAGCTCCTACGAGCAGTACTTC	CASSPSGGSSYEQYF
NA	TRBD1	TRBV5-6	TRBJ1-2	TGTGCCAGCAGCTCTGGACAGGGCTATGGCTACACCTTC	CASSSGQGYGYTF
NA	TRBD2	TRBV18	TRBJ2-1	TGTGCCAGCTCACCAGCGACTAGCGGGAGGGCCAGGAATGAGCAGTTCTTC	CASSPATSGRARNEQFF
NA	TRBD2	TRBV2	TRBJ2-4	TGTGCCAGCAGTTTCCGACTAGCGGGGGGGGACATTCAGTACTTC	CASSFRLAGGDIQYF
NA	NA	TRBV7-6	TRBJ1-1	TGTGCCAGCAGCCGCGGGGCGAGGGGCACTGAAGCTTTCTTT	CASSRGARGTEAFF
NA	NA	TRBV6-6	TRBJ2-3	TGTGCCAGCAGTTACCCCCAGCGGGATACGCAGTATTTT	CASSYPQRDTQYF
NA	NA	TRBV6-2/TRBV6-3	TRBJ2-7	TGTGCCAGCAGTTACCCCTACGAGCAGTACTTC	CASSYPYEQYF
NA	NA	TRBV11-2	TRBJ2-5	TGTGCCAGCAGCTTGACCCAAGAGACCCAGTACTTC	CASSLTQETQYF
few	NA	TRBV4-1	TRBJ2-4	TGCGCCAGCAGCCAGGTCCCCGCTCGGGCCAAAAACATTCAGTACTTC	CASSQVPARAKNIQYF
NA	NA	TRBV24-1	TRBJ2-5	TGTGCCACCAGTGATCTACTGGACTGGGAAGAGACCCAGTACTTC	CATSDLLDWEETQYF
NA	NA	TRBV7-3	TRBJ1-4	TGTGCCAGCAGCTTAATGTTACAGAGTTATGAAAAACTGTTTTTT	CASSLMLQSYEKLFF
NA	NA	TRBV2	TRBJ2-7	TGTGCCAGCAGTGGGGGGCAGGGAGGGTTTACCTACGAGCAGTACTTC	CASSGGQGGFTYEQYF
NA	TRBD2	TRBV2	TRBJ2-3	TGTGCCAGCAGGAGACCCACTAGCGGGAGAGCCACAGATACGCAGTATTTT	CASRRPTSGRATDTQYF
once	NA	TRBV25-1	TRBJ2-3	TGTGCCAGCAGTGAGCCACTATTCGGACTCGATACGCAGTATTTT	CASSEPLFGLDTQYF
NA	NA	TRBV2	TRBJ1-2	TGTGCCAGCAGGGGGGCCGGACACCCCGTCTATGGCTACACCTTC	CASRGAGHPVYGYTF
few	NA	TRBV7-3	TRBJ2-2	TGTGCCAGCAGCTTAAGGCGAAACACCGGGGAGCTGTTTTTT	CASSLRRNTGELFF
NA	NA	TRBV24-1	TRBJ2-2	TGTGCCGCGGGACAGCCGAACACCGGGGAGCTGTTTTTT	CAAGQPNTGELFF
NA	TRBD1	TRBV5-1	TRBJ1-3	TGCGCCAGCAGCTTGGGGCAGGGGGCTTCTGGAAACACCATATATTTT	CASSLGQGASGNTIYF
NA	NA	TRBV9	TRBJ2-1	TGTGCCAGCAGCCAGAGGAATGAGCAGTTCTTC	CASSQRNEQFF
NA	TRBD2	TRBV2	TRBJ2-5	TGTGCCAGCACTGCGGGAGGAGAGACCCAGTACTTC	CASTAGGETQYF
NA	NA	TRBV28	TRBJ2-2	TGTGCCAGCAGTCCCCGATTTGGTAGCGAGAACACCGGGGAGCTGTTTTTT	CASSPRFGSENTGELFF
NA	NA	TRBV7-9	TRBJ1-2	TGTGCCAGCAGCCGTTCGGGGTCTAATGGCTACACCTTC	CASSRSGSNGYTF
NA	NA	TRBV10-3	TRBJ2-7	TGTGCCATCAGTGAGTCGGGCTGGAGCGAGCAGTACTTC	CAISESGWSEQYF
NA	NA	TRBV12-3/TRBV12-4	TRBJ1-2	TGTGCCAGCAGCCCCGGACAGCCTTTAGGCTACACCTTC	CASSPGQPLGYTF
NA	TRBD2	TRBV14	TRBJ2-7	TGTGCCAGCAGCCACGGGCGGGGGATGGCGTCCTACGAGCAGTACTTC	CASSHGRGMASYEQYF
NA	NA	TRBV20-1	TRBJ2-7	TGCAGTGTTCCAGGTACCTACGAGCAGTACTTC	CSVPGTYEQYF
NA	NA	TRBV4-1	TRBJ1-1	TGCGCCAGCAGCCAAGCTACAGAAGCTTTCTTT	CASSQATEAFF
NA	NA	TRBV4-1	TRBJ1-4	TGCGCCAGCAGCCCATCGAAGGGGGGCGAGGAAAAACTGTTTTTT	CASSPSKGGEEKLFF
NA	NA	TRBV6-5	TRBJ1-6	TGTGCCAGCAGTCGGGACGGCGGGGGAGGATCACCCCTCCACTTT	CASSRDGGGGSPLHF
NA	TRBD1	TRBV3-1/TRBV3-2	TRBJ2-2	TGTGCCAGCAGCCAACCCGGGACAGCGAACACCGGGGAGCTGTTTTTT	CASSQPGTANTGELFF
NA	TRBD1	TRBV27	TRBJ1-6	TGTGCCAGCAGTTTGCGCAGGGGGCTTCGTAATTCACCCCTCCACTTT	CASSLRRGLRNSPLHF
NA	NA	TRBV29-1	TRBJ1-2	TGCAGCGTTTGGGTGGGGGAAGGCTACACCTTC	CSVWVGEGYTF
NA	TRBD1	TRBV6-5	TRBJ1-1	TGTGCCAGCAGTTCCGACAGGGCGAACACTGAAGCTTTCTTT	CASSSDRANTEAFF
NA	NA	TRBV27	TRBJ1-1	TGTGCCAGCAGTTTTCGGGGCCCGGGGAATGCTTTCTTT	CASSFRGPGNAFF
NA	TRBD1	TRBV28	TRBJ2-2	TGTGCCAGCAGTTTCACCATGGGACAGGGGGAGAACACCGGGGAGCTGTTTTTT	CASSFTMGQGENTGELFF
NA	NA	TRBV7-2	TRBJ1-4	TGTGCCAGCAGCTTAGAGGGGAGGGGTGAAAAACTGTTTTTT	CASSLEGRGEKLFF
NA	TRBD2	TRBV30	TRBJ2-2	TGTGCCTGGACCTCGACTAGCGGGTTTATCGGGGAGCTGTTTTTT	CAWTSTSGFIGELFF
once	TRBD1	TRBV29-1	TRBJ2-7	TGCAGCGTTGCGGACAGGGCGGTCGGGGAGCAGTACTTC	CSVADRAVGEQYF
NA	NA	TRBV27	TRBJ1-4	TGTGCCAGCAGTTCCCCGGTGGGAAAACTGTTTTTT	CASSSPVGKLFF
NA	NA	TRBV2	TRBJ2-1	TGTGCCAGCAGTCCTGGACTTAGCTCCTACAATGAGCAGTTCTTC	CASSPGLSSYNEQFF
NA	TRBD2	TRBV5-6	TRBJ2-6	TGTGCCAGCAGCTTGCGGACTAGCGGGAGGGCCCCTGGGGCCAACGTCCTGACTTTC	CASSLRTSGRAPGANVLTF
NA	NA	TRBV9	TRBJ2-7	TGTGCCAGCAGCGTATCTAGCGATGTAAATAGGCAGTACTTC	CASSVSSDVNRQYF
NA	NA	TRBV9	TRBJ2-3	TGTGCCAGCAGCGTAGATGCAATTTCGGGAGATACGCAGTATTTT	CASSVDAISGDTQYF
NA	NA	TRBV28	TRBJ2-7	TGTGCCAGCAGCTCTCAGACACGGGGAACCTACGAGCAGTACTTC	CASSSQTRGTYEQYF